This TCR beta chain is from a study of technical replicates of blood from several donors. This CDR3 has 15 residues. Germline assignment: CDR1 SGHDT and CDR2 YYEEEE. The germline V and J ends were trimmed by 0 bases and 7 bases, with 16 bases remaining between them. Method: immunoSEQ multiplex PCR; TCRdb's copy keeps in-frame clones and lacks some. The sample contains tens of thousands of clones, 90% to 95% of which appear only once. This clonotype was sampled from a human donor in good health. Sequenced: T cells isolated from PBMCs. The rearrangement uses TRBV5-6 and TRBJ1-2, with a weak D call TRBD1 (5 bases). CDR3 amino acids: CASSLDGRVVSGYTF. The CDR3 bases are TGTGCCAGCAGCTTGGACGGCAGGGTAGTTTCTGGCTACACCTTC. Looking up the rest from reference TRBV5-6 and TRBJ1-2 gives the full variable domain: DAGVTQSPTHLIKTRGQQVTLRCSPKSGHDTVSWYQQALGQGPQFIFQYYEEEERQRGNFPDRFSGHQFPNYSSELNVNALLLGDSALYLCASSLDGRVVSGYTFGSGTRLTVV.